This T cell receptor (beta chain) came from a study of blood T cell repertoires in COVID-19. Here immunoSEQ multiplex PCR was the method, and the copy in TCRdb shows in-frame clones only, minus some. The sample lists roughly 250,000 clones, roughly 93% occurring once. The sequenced material came from PBMCs or T cells enriched from blood (not recorded which). The sequence was obtained from a woman aged 40 to 49 with acute COVID-19.

DNA of the CDR3: TGTGCCAGCAGTTTGTTAGCGGGAGGGGCAGATACGCAGTATTTT. Protein: CASSLLAGGADTQYF. The chain combines TRBV6-2 or TRBV6-3 with TRBJ2-3; 11 nucleotides line up with TRBD2. In germline, CDR1 is MNHEY, CDR2 SVGEGT. The junction had 4 bases not matched to a gene; V was cut back by 4 bases and J by 4 bases. CDR3 size: 15 residues.